What follows are 27 T cell receptor beta chains derived from one specimen sequenced in a study of T cell responses to AZD1222 COVID-19 vaccine. TCRdb's copy holds only in-frame clones and misses some; the assay was immunoSEQ multiplex PCR. The data show 100,000 to 150,000 clones, over 75% seen once. The material sequenced was peripheral blood, taken on day 0 of AZD1222 vaccination. These TCRs come from an adult in good health.

CDR3 amino acids: CASSERGGQKTQYF. The CDR3 region has the DNA TGTGCCAGCAGCGAGCGGGGGGGCCAGAAGACCCAGTACTTC. The V call is TRBV6-2 or TRBV6-3, the J call TRBJ2-5; 10 nucleotides agree with TRBD2. V lost 6 bases, J lost 6 bases, and 7 bases stayed unmatched. Germline V CDR1 and CDR2: MNHEY, SVGEGT. CDR3 length: 14 amino acids.

The chain links TRBV7-3 to TRBJ2-3; tentatively, D is TRBD2 (5 bases). The CDR3 loop spans 16 amino acids. Germline V lookup: CDR1 SGHTA, CDR2 FQGTGA. Trimming took 6 bases from V and 1 from J, leaving 17 bases between them. In nucleotides, the CDR3 is TGTGCCAGCAGATTCGGTCCCGGCGGGCGCACAGATACGCAGTATTTT. Protein: CASRFGPGGRTDTQYF.

The chain recombines TRBV6-2 or TRBV6-3 with TRBJ2-1; maybe TRBD1 (6 bases). This CDR3 region has 15 residues. Trimming removed 3 bases from V and 2 bases from J, with 11 bases in between. Germline lookup yields CDR1 MNHEY and CDR2 SVGEGT. The CDR3 bases are TGTGCCAGCAGTTATTCAGGGGTCCCCTACAATGAGCAGTTCTTC. Its translation is CASSYSGVPYNEQFF.

The genes are TRBV10-3 and TRBJ2-5; a possible D gene is TRBD1 (6 bases). V was clipped by 0 bases and J by 5 bases, with 16 bases between them. The CDR3 runs to 16 residues. CDR1 ENHRY and CDR2 SYGVKD come from the germline V gene. CDR3 nucleotides: TGTGCCATCAGTGAGTCAGCCGCAGGGGTGGTCGAGACCCAGTACTTC. As protein: CAISESAAGVVETQYF.

This clone was counted a single time. Here the CDR3 reads CASSFTGELFF. As DNA, the CDR3 is TGCGCCAGCAGCTTTACCGGGGAGCTGTTTTTT. The chain couples TRBV5-1 to TRBJ2-2, with D unclear. The CDR3 consists of 11 residues. Per the germline V gene, CDR1 is SGHRS and CDR2 is YFSETQ. V lost 2 bases and J 5 bases, leaving 1 base between the germline ends.

The gene calls are TRBV5-4 and TRBJ2-5; D call uncertain. Trimming cost V 2 bases and J 5 bases, with 13 bases left between them. CDR3 length equals 14 residues. Germline V gene data show CDR1 as SGHNT and CDR2 as YYREEE (reference sequence). The CDR3 DNA reads as TGTGCCAGCAGCTTAATGGGGATAGGGGAGACCCAGTACTTC. Translating gives CASSLMGIGETQYF.

The V and J genes are TRBV19 and TRBJ1-2; no reliable D call. CDR3 length: 13 amino acids. Germline values: CDR1 LNHDA, CDR2 SQIVND (reference sequence). Trimming removed 4 bases from V and 6 bases from J, with 12 bases in between. The chain's CDR3 is CASSKQYLDGYTF. DNA of the CDR3: TGTGCCAGTAGTAAGCAGTATTTGGATGGCTACACCTTC.

The chain has TRBV2 and TRBJ2-6; tentative D call: TRBD1 (5 bases). CDR3 length: 15 amino acids. Germline V gives CDR1 SNHLY, CDR2 FYNNEI. Trimming removed 3 bases at V and 4 bases at J, with 10 bases between. In DNA form, the CDR3 reads TGTGCCAGCAGTGAGCCAGGGTACGGGGCCAACGTCCTGACTTTC. Encoded protein: CASSEPGYGANVLTF.

The rearrangement joins TRBV6-1 to TRBJ1-3; 7 nucleotides align to TRBD1. CDR1 and CDR2 from the germline V gene are MNHNS and SASEGT. The V and J ends lost 0 bases and 4 bases, in that order; junction bases with no gene match: 15. This CDR3 is 19 amino acids long. In DNA, the CDR3 is TGTGCCAGCAGTGAAGCGCTTGTTGGCAGGGGGTTCTACGGAAACACCATATATTTT. It is translated as CASSEALVGRGFYGNTIYF.

A single count supports this clone. Other DNA sequences of this sample code for an identical CDR3. V usage is TRBV28 and J usage is TRBJ1-5; D gene ambiguous. The CDR3 sequence is 12 residues long. Deletions cut 2 bases from V and 4 bases from J, with 3 bases between. The germline CDR1 and CDR2 sequences are MDHEN and SYDVKM. The CDR3 sequence: CASSLLNQPQHF. Written as DNA, the CDR3 is TGTGCCAGCAGTTTACTTAATCAGCCCCAGCATTTT.

The chain combines TRBV6-2 or TRBV6-3 with TRBJ1-5; a weak D match, TRBD1 (6 bases). Trimming took 2 bases from V and 1 from J, leaving 18 bases between them. This CDR3 is built from 18 residues. Per the germline V gene, CDR1 is MNHEY and CDR2 is SVGEGT. This chain's CDR3 is CASSYRMERGASNQPQHF. DNA for the CDR3: TGTGCCAGCAGTTACCGAATGGAAAGGGGGGCGAGCAATCAGCCCCAGCATTTT.

For this clone: At one boundary the junction diverges from the germline segment, which might be a read error. The chain joins TRBV4-2 to TRBJ1-3; 7 positions agree with TRBD1. This CDR3 comprises 15 residues. The V gene's germline CDR1 is LGHNA and CDR2 YNFKEQ. The CDR3 DNA reads as TGTGCCAGCAGCCAAGAGGGACAGTCTGTAAACACCATATATTTT. This gives the protein CASSQEGQSVNTIYF.

The chain has TRBV9 and TRBJ2-7, with D possibly TRBD2 on 6 matching bases. The length of the CDR3 is 15 residues. V was pared by 3 bases and J by 2 bases, with 15 bases between. The germline V gene encodes CDR1 SGDLS and CDR2 YYNGEE. The CDR3 DNA reads TGTGCCAGCAGCGGAGTAGCGGAAATCCCCTACGAGCAGTACTTC. It specifies CASSGVAEIPYEQYF.

This rearrangement joins TRBV19 to TRBJ2-2; no clear D. The V end lost 8 bases, the J end lost 8 bases, and 15 bases lay between the germline ends. Germline V gene data show CDR1 as LNHDA and CDR2 as SQIVND (reference sequence). This CDR3 has 13 amino acids. Here the CDR3 reads CASHLDPLGELFF. The CDR3 bases are TGTGCCAGTCACTTGGACCCGTTGGGGGAGCTGTTTTTT.

Of note for this clone: The conserved phenylalanine or tryptophan normally closing the CDR3 is absent here, so this likely arose from a read error. The limits of the CDR3 on the DNA are not certain, so only TCRdb's listed CDR3 is given. The chain is built from TRBV6-4 and TRBJ1-1. The CDR3 is 12 residues long, counting both termini. Germline loops: CDR1 MRHNA, CDR2 SNTAGT. The CDR3 sequence: CASSGDSQDGVS.

The chain has TRBV4-3 and TRBJ2-7; D not certain. Between the trimmed V and J ends, which lost 3 bases and 1 base, there was a span of 7 bases. The CDR3 totals 13 residues. Looked up from germline, CDR1 is LGHNA and CDR2 is YSLEER. The CDR3 loop reads CASSQNPSYEQYF. The DNA for the CDR3 is TGCGCCAGCAGCCAGAACCCTTCCTACGAGCAGTACTTC.

The J gene is TRBJ2-3, the V gene TRBV29-1; 7 bases fit TRBD2. The CDR3 runs 14 residues. Germline V gene sequence: CDR1 SQVTM, CDR2 ANQGSEA. V was clipped by 4 bases and J by 4 bases; unmatched bases: 8. The CDR3 spells CSVGWGGFADTQYF. DNA for the CDR3: TGCAGCGTTGGTTGGGGGGGTTTCGCAGATACGCAGTATTTT.

A remark on this clone: At one end the junction does not follow the germline gene, possibly because of a read error. The J gene is TRBJ2-3, the V gene TRBV4-1; D is unclear. The CDR3 is 10 residues long. Germline V gene sequence: CDR1 MGHRA, CDR2 YSYEKL. The CDR3 loop reads CASSPRYRHF. The CDR3 nucleotides read TGCGCCAGCAGTCCCCGATATCGTCATTTT.

The V and J genes are TRBV2 and TRBJ2-6; no firm D call. V shed 4 bases and J shed 2 bases, with 9 bases lying between them. Germline V gene sequence: CDR1 SNHLY, CDR2 FYNNEI. This CDR3 spans 15 amino acids. CDR3: CASSAPSAGANVLTF. In DNA, the CDR3 is TGTGCCAGCAGTGCCCCGTCCGCTGGGGCCAACGTCCTGACTTTC. The variable domain in full, with the rest retrieved from reference TRBV2 and TRBJ2-6, is EPEVTQTPSHQVTQMGQEVILRCVPISNHLYFYWYRQILGQKVEFLVSFYNNEISEKSEIFDDQFSVERPDGSNFTLKIRSTKLEDSAMYFCASSAPSAGANVLTFGAGSRLTVL.

This clone was recorded only once. The chain uses TRBV6-5 and TRBJ1-1, with 8 bases matching TRBD1. Germline V lookup: CDR1 MNHEY, CDR2 SVGAGI. V lost 4 bases, J lost 1 base, and 2 bases stayed unmatched. This CDR3 is built from 14 residues. CDR3: CASSSQGANTEAFF. DNA for the CDR3: TGTGCCAGCAGTTCTCAGGGGGCGAACACTGAAGCTTTCTTT.

In its sample, this clone was seen once. The J gene is TRBJ1-1, the V gene TRBV5-1; D may be TRBD1 (5 bases). Germline CDR1 SGHRS, CDR2 YFSETQ. This CDR3 has 13 residues. V was trimmed by 0 bases and J by 7 bases, leaving 10 bases between them. In nucleotides, the CDR3 is TGCGCCAGCAGCTTGGTACAGGACGGTGAAGCTTTCTTT. This gives the protein CASSLVQDGEAFF.

This rearrangement joins TRBV3-1 (or the pseudogene TRBV3-2) to TRBJ2-7; D is possibly TRBD2 (5 bases). V was pared by 1 base and J by 7 bases, with 17 bases between. CDR3 length: 15 amino acids. Germline V gene sequence: CDR1 LGHDT, CDR2 YNNKEL (reference sequence). The CDR3 DNA reads TGTGCCAGCAGCCAAGGCCCGGGATCCAGAGGGGAGCAGTACTTC. Translated, it gives CASSQGPGSRGEQYF.

This chain uses TRBV27 with TRBJ2-3; possibly TRBD2 for D (5 bases). There are 15 residues in the CDR3. The germline gives CDR1 MNHEY, CDR2 SMNVEV (reference sequence). Deletions cut 5 bases from V and 6 bases from J, with 18 bases between. CDR3 protein: CASSLRGTILDTQYF. The DNA for the CDR3 is TGTGCCAGCAGTCTCCGGGGAACCATCCTCGATACGCAGTATTTT.

This sequence joins TRBV7-3 and TRBJ2-7; D ambiguous. V lost 5 bases and J 0 bases, leaving 11 bases between the germline ends. Germline lookup yields CDR1 SGHTA and CDR2 FQGTGA. The CDR3 consists of 14 residues. For the CDR3, the DNA is TGTGCCAGCAGCCCCCTCGGAGTCTCCTACGAGCAGTACTTC. Amino acids: CASSPLGVSYEQYF.

This chain joins TRBV11-2 and TRBJ2-7; D possibly corresponds to TRBD1 (7 bases). CDR1 and CDR2 (germline): SGHAT, FQNNGV. V lost 3 bases, J lost 4 bases, and 13 bases lay in between. There are 14 residues in the CDR3. CDR3 DNA sequence: TGTGCCAGCAGCTTTGGGCAGGGGGGTTACGAGCAGTACTTC. Translated: CASSFGQGGYEQYF.

The chain is built from TRBV5-5 and TRBJ1-2, with D perhaps matching TRBD1 (5 bases). Germline-derived CDR1 and CDR2 are SGHKS and YYEKEE (reference sequence). V was shortened by 4 bases and J by 4 bases, with 20 bases between the two germline ends. The CDR3 is 16 residues long. DNA for the CDR3: TGTGCCAGCAGCCCCTTCTGGGACCGACGTCCCTATGGCTACACCTTC. Its protein is CASSPFWDRRPYGYTF.

The table lists this clone with a count of one. The V gene is TRBV12-3 or TRBV12-4, the J gene TRBJ1-5, with D possibly being TRBD1 (5 bases). The CDR3 totals 12 residues. V lost 6 bases, J lost 6 bases, and 9 bases lay in between. The CDR3 sequence: CASRGVSQPQHF. CDR3 in DNA: TGTGCCAGCAGGGGGGTCAGTCAGCCCCAGCATTTT.